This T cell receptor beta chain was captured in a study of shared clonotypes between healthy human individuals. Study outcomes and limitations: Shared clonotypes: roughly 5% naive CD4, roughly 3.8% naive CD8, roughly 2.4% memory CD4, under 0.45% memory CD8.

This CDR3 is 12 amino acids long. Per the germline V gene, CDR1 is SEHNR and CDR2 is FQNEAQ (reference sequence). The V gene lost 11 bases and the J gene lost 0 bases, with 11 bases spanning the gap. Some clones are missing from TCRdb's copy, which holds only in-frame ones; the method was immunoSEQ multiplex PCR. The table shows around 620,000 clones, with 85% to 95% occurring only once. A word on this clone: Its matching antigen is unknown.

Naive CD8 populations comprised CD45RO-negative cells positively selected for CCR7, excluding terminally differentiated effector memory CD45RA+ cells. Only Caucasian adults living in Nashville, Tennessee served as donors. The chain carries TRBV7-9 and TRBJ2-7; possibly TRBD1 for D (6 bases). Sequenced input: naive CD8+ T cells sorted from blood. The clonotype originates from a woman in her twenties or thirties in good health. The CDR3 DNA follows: TGTGCCGTCAGGGGTACCTCCTACGAGCAGTACTTC. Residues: CAVRGTSYEQYF.